These 8 T cell receptor beta chains came from one sample sequenced in a study of early T cells in non-severe SARS-CoV-2 infection. TCRdb redid the calling of the 5' RACE reads with MiXCR, one entry per CDR3 protein. The repertoire has some 38,000 distinct CDR3 sequences, 3% to 4.5% of them found once; the top ten carry more than 8.5%. Input material: whole blood. The receptors were gathered from an adult who was a healthcare worker with PCR-confirmed SARS-CoV-2 infection or an uninfected control (not recorded which).

This clonotype was recorded at least ten times. This chain connects TRBV6-2 or TRBV6-3 to TRBJ2-7; D is unclear. V was shortened by 7 bases and J by 2 bases, with 18 bases between the two germline ends. Looked up from germline, CDR1 is MNHEY and CDR2 is SVGEGT. There are 15 residues in the CDR3. CDR3 nucleotides: TGTGCCAGCACTTTGGACGCCACACCAACCTACGAGCAGTACGTC. Amino acids: CASTLDATPTYEQYV.

This clonotype was seen many times. One end of the junction is discordant with germline, which a read error may explain. The chain employs TRBV19 and TRBJ1-5; 9 bases line up with TRBD1. Germline V gene sequence: CDR1 LNHDA, CDR2 SQIVND (reference sequence). There are 15 residues in the CDR3. CDR3 region: CASTRMDRGISPQLF. The CDR3, as DNA: TGTGCCAGTACCAGAATGGACAGGGGAATATCGCCCCAGCTTTTT. Full variable domain (remainder filled in from reference TRBV19 and TRBJ1-5): DGGITQSPKYLFRKEGQNVTLSCEQNLNHDAMYWYRQDPGQGLRLIYYSQIVNDFQKGDIAEGYSVSREKKESFPLTVTSAQKNPTAFYLCASTRMDRGISPQLFGDGTRLSIL.

In this sample, this clonotype is medium-sized. This chain uses TRBV19 with TRBJ2-1; D assignment may be TRBD1 or TRBD2 (5 bases each). This CDR3 spans 13 amino acids. Germline V gene sequence: CDR1 LNHDA, CDR2 SQIVND (reference sequence). Deletions cut 1 base from V and 9 bases from J, with 10 bases between. This chain's CDR3 is CASSIAGPAEQFF. DNA for the CDR3: TGTGCCAGTAGTATAGCGGGGCCAGCTGAGCAGTTCTTC.

The table lists this clonotype with many counts. The rearrangement links TRBV29-1 to TRBJ2-1, with 7 bases fitting TRBD1. The CDR3 covers 19 residues. Germline V gene data show CDR1 as SQVTM and CDR2 as ANQGSEA. With 6 bases clipped from V and 0 bases from J, the junction kept 20 bases outside the gene matches. CDR3 protein: CSVHLTGTATTSSYNEQFF. The CDR3 nucleotides are TGCAGCGTCCACCTCACCGGGACAGCCACCACGAGCTCCTACAATGAGCAGTTCTTC.

This clonotype was observed at least ten times. The rearrangement links TRBV20-1 to TRBJ2-7, with 7 bases aligning to TRBD1. This CDR3 has 13 residues. Germline CDR1 and CDR2: DFQATT and SNEGSKA (reference sequence). Trimming cost V 4 bases and J 4 bases; bases outside gene matches: 7. The CDR3 loop reads CSATNRDSYEQYF. The CDR3 nucleotides are TGCAGTGCTACCAACCGGGACAGTTACGAGCAGTACTTC.

This clonotype has a count of ten or more. The chain links TRBV29-1 to TRBJ2-3; either TRBD1 or TRBD2 may supply D (6 bases each). V was shortened by 7 bases and J by 8 bases, with 13 bases between the two germline ends. Germline V lookup: CDR1 SQVTM, CDR2 ANQGSEA. The CDR3 length is 11 residues. The CDR3 DNA is TGCAGCGCGACTGAGGGGGGTACGCAGTATTTT. The encoded protein is CSATEGGTQYF.

This clonotype was seen ten or more times. The chain has TRBV6-2 or TRBV6-3 and TRBJ2-7; D call uncertain. Germline V lookup: CDR1 MNHEY, CDR2 SVGEGT. V was cut by 0 bases and J by 2 bases, with 17 bases left in between. The CDR3 sequence is 17 residues long. For the CDR3, the DNA is TGTGCCAGCAGTTACTCGACCCGTTCGGGCGGCGCCTACGAGCAGTACTTC. Its protein product is CASSYSTRSGGAYEQYF.

This clonotype was seen a few times. The V call is TRBV9, the J call TRBJ2-7; D is unresolved. Trimming pared 0 bases from V and 5 bases from J, leaving 12 bases between. CDR1 is SGDLS, CDR2 YYNGEE, per germline. The CDR3 sequence is 14 residues long. CDR3 DNA: TGTGCCAGCAGCGTAGGCCGGACCGTAGACGAGCAGTACTTC. Translating gives CASSVGRTVDEQYF.